The present T cell receptor (beta chain) was sequenced within a study of cytomegalovirus exposure and HLA in healthy donors. With 5 bases removed from V and 7 bases from J, the gap between germline ends came to 18 bases. The CDR3 is 14 residues long. Per the germline V gene, CDR1 is SGHTA and CDR2 is FQGNSA. Study-wide results and limits: Reports described diagnosis of cytomegalovirus status by the classifier as highly specific and sensitive.

Researchers ran the PCR with 60 Vbeta and 13 Jbeta primers. In the original analysis: There were about 80 million unique TCR beta chains by a later count, and around 10 million of them were shared. The table came from immunoSEQ multiplex PCR; TCRdb's copy has only in-frame clones and leaves some out. The V and J calls and the clone size are those of that table, but D and trimming were determined from the DNA. Here the sample spans roughly 140,000 clones, around 72% being singletons. Comments on this clone: Antigen specificity is unknown.

The TCR was taken from a man between 18 and 29 years old in good health and CMV-seronegative. V usage is TRBV7-2 and J usage is TRBJ2-7, with unresolved D. The sample was PBMCs. The CDR3, as DNA: TGTGCCAGCAGCCCCCCGAACCTCCACTGGGAGCAGTACTTC. This translates into CASSPPNLHWEQYF.